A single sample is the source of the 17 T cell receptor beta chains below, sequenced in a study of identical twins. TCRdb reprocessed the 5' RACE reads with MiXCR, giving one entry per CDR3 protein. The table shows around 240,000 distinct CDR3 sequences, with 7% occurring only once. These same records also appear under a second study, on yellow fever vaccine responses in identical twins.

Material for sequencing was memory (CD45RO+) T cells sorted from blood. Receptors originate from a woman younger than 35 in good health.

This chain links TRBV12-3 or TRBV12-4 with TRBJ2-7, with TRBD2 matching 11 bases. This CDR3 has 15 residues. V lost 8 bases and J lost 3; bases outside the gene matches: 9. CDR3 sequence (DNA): TGTGCCAGCGGGTTAGCGGGAGGGGGCAGCTACGAGCAGTACTTC. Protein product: CASGLAGGGSYEQYF.

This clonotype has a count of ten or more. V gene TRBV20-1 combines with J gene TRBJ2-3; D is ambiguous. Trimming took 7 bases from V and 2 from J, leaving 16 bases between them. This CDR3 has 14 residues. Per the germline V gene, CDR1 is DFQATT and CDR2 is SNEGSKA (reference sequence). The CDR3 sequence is CSVHVFSPTDTQYF. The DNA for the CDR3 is TGCAGTGTCCACGTTTTTTCGCCCACAGATACGCAGTATTTT.

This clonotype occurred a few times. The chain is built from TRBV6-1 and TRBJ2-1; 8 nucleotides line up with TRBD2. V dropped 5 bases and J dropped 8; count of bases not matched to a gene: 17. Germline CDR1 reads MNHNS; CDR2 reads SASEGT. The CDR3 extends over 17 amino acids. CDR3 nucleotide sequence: TGTGCCAGCAGTACCTCCCCGGGTCGGGAGGGCCAGTATGAGCAGTTCTTC. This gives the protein CASSTSPGREGQYEQFF.

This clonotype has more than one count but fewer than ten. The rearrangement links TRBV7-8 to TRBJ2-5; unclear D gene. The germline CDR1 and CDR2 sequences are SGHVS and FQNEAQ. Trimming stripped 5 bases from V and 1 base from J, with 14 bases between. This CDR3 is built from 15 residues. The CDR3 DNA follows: TGTGCCAGCAGCGTGGGCAGTGTCACCCAAGAGACCCAGTACTTC. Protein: CASSVGSVTQETQYF. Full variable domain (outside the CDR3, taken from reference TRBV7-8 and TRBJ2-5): GAGVSQSPRYKVAKRGQDVALRCDPISGHVSLFWYQQALGQGPEFLTYFQNEAQLDKSGLPSDRFFAERPEGSVSTLKIQRTQQEDSAVYLCASSVGSVTQETQYFGPGTRLLVL.

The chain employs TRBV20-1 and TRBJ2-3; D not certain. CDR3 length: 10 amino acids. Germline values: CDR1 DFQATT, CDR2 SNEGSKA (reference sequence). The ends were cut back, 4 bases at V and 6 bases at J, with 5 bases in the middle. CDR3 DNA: TGCAGTGCTAAGGAGGATACGCAGTATTTT. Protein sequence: CSAKEDTQYF.

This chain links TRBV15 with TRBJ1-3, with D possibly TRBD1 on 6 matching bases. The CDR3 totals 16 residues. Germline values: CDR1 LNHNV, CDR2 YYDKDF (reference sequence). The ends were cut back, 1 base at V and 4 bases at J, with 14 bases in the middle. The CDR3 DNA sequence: TGTGCCACCAGCAGAGCCTCCAGGGGTCACGGAAACACCATATATTTT. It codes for CATSRASRGHGNTIYF.

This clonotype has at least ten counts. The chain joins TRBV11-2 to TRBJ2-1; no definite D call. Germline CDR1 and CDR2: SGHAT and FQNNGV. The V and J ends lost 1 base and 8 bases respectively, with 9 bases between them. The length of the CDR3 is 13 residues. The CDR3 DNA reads TGTGCCAGCAGCTTAGGGTGGCGTGATGAGCAGTTCTTC. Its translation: CASSLGWRDEQFF.

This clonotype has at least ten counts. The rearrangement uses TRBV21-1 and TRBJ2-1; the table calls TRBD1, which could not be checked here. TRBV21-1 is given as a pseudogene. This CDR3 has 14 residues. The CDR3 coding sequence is TGTGCCAGCAGGAAGCGGGGGGAATTGGATGAGCAGTTCTTC. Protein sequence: CASRKRGELDEQFF.

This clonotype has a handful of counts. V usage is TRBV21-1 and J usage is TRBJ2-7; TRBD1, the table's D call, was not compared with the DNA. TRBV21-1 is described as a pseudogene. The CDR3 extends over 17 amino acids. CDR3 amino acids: CASSKGTGGGNSYEQYF. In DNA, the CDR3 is TGTGCCAGCAGCAAAGGGACAGGCGGGGGGAATTCCTACGAGCAGTACTTC.

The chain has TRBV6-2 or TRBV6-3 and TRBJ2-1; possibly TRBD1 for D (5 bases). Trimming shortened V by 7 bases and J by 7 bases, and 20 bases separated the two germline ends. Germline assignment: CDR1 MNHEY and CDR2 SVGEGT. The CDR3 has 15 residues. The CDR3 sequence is CASTAPGRKGNEQFF. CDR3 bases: TGTGCCAGCACCGCCCCAGGGCGGAAGGGAAATGAGCAGTTCTTC.

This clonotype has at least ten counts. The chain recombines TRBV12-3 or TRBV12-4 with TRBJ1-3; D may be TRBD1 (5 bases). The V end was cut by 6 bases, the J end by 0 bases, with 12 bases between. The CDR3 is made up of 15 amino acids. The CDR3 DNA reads TGTGCCAGCAGCCCGGGACTGATCTCTGGAAACACCATATATTTT. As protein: CASSPGLISGNTIYF.

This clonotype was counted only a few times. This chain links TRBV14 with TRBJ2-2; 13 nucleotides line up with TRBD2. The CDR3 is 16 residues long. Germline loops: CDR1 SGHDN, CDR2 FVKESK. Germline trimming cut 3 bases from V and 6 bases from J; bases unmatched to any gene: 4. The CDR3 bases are TGTGCCAGCAGCCAGTCAGGACTAGCGGGAGCCGGGGAGCTGTTTTTT. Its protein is CASSQSGLAGAGELFF.

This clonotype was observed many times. CDR3 nucleotide sequence: TGCGCCAGCACACCGGGACAAACCAATGAGCAGTTCTTC. It encodes CASTPGQTNEQFF. The rearrangement links TRBV5-1 to TRBJ2-1, with D tentatively TRBD1 (6 bases). The CDR3 consists of 13 residues. Germline V gives CDR1 SGHRS, CDR2 YFSETQ. Trimming took off 6 bases at V and 6 bases at J, with 13 bases between the two ends.

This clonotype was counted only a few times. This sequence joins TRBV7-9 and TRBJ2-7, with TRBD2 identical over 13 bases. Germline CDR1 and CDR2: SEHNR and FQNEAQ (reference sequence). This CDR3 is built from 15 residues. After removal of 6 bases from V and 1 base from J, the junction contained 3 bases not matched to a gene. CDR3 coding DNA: TGTGCCAGCAGGCCGACTAGCGGGAGGTCCTACGAGCAGTACTTC. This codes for CASRPTSGRSYEQYF.

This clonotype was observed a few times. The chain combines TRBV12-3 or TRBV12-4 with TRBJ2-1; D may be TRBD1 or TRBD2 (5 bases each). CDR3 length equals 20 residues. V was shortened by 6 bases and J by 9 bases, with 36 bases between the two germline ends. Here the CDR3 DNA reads TGTGCCAGCAGCCGTTCGAGGGGTCTACCTCTCTATTACAAACCTGGTGAGCAGTTCTTC. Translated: CASSRSRGLPLYYKPGEQFF.

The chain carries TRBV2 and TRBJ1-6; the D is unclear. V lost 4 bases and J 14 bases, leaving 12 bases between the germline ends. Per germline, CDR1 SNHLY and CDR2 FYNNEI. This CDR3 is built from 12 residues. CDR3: CASSVERFALHF. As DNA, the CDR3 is TGTGCCAGCAGTGTTGAACGATTCGCCCTCCACTTT.

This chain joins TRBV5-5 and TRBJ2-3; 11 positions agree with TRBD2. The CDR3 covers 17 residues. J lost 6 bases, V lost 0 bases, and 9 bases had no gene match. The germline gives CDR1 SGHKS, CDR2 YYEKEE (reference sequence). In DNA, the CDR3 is TGTGCCAGCAGCTTGGCGGGAACTAGCGGGAGCGGTGATACGCAGTATTTT. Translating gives CASSLAGTSGSGDTQYF.